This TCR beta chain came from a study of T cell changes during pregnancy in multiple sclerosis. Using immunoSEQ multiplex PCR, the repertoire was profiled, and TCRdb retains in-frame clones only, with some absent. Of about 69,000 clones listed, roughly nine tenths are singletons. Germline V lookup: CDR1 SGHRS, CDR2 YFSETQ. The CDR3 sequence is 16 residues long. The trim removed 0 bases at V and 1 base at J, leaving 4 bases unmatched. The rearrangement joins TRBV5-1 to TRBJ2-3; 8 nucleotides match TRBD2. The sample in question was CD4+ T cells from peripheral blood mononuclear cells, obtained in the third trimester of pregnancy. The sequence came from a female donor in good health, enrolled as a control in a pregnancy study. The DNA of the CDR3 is TGCGCCAGCAGCTTGGCCTTCGGGGGGGGCACAGATACGCAGTATTTT. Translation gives CASSLAFGGGTDTQYF.